These 9 T cell receptor beta chains were sequenced from one sample in a study of CD8+CD57+ T cells in acquired aplastic anemia. Both TCR beta VDJ combination and CDR3 sequence profiling were carried out. Genomic DNA was the template for this profiling. MiXCR, applied by TCRdb to the reads, yields one record per CDR3 protein. Of roughly 200,000 distinct CDR3 sequences listed, 55% to 65% were seen once; the top ten hold about two fifths. The patients chosen for sequencing had shown expansion of CD8+CD57+ cells (detected by flow cytometry). Sample: sorted CD4+, CD8+, or CD8+CD57+ T cells (not recorded which) from PBMCs. The origin of the receptors is a human donor with aplastic anemia.

This clonotype has just one count. The junction departs from germline at one end; a sequencing error may be responsible. The gene calls are TRBV15 and TRBJ1-1; a possible D gene is TRBD1 (5 bases). CDR1 is LNHNV and CDR2 is YYDKDF in the germline V gene (reference sequence). The CDR3 is 14 amino acids. For the CDR3, the DNA is TGCAGCGTTGACTTGCAGGGAAGGAACACTGAAGCTTTCTTT. Its protein is CSVDLQGRNTEAFF.

The genes are TRBV4-3 and TRBJ1-4; perhaps TRBD1 as D (5 bases). Trimming removed 5 bases from V and 0 bases from J, with 10 bases in between. There are 15 residues in the CDR3. The germline CDR1 and CDR2 sequences are LGHNA and YSLEER. CDR3 in DNA: TGCGCCAGCAGCTACAGGACGGCAACTAATGAAAAACTGTTTTTT. Translating it yields CASSYRTATNEKLFF.

The chain is built from TRBV19 and TRBJ2-3; D is ambiguous. The CDR3 extends over 14 amino acids. Germline values: CDR1 LNHDA, CDR2 SQIVND (reference sequence). V lost 4 bases to trimming and J lost 6 bases, with 14 bases between them. Here the CDR3 reads CASSNRPRIDTQYF. The CDR3 DNA reads TGTGCCAGTAGTAACCGACCTAGGATCGATACGCAGTATTTT.

The chain uses TRBV5-1 and TRBJ2-3, with 9 bases that match TRBD2. Germline values: CDR1 SGHRS, CDR2 YFSETQ. The CDR3 consists of 16 residues. Germline trimming cut 4 bases from V and 2 bases from J; bases unmatched to any gene: 8. CDR3 DNA sequence: TGCGCCAGCAGCCTTAGAGCGGGAGGATCCACAGATACGCAGTATTTT. Amino acids: CASSLRAGGSTDTQYF.

The chain has TRBV29-1 and TRBJ2-1, with D uncertain. Germline V gene sequence: CDR1 SQVTM, CDR2 ANQGSEA. This CDR3 spans 14 amino acids. V lost 2 bases and J lost 0, with 8 bases in between. The CDR3 protein is CSVEPRSSYNEQFF. DNA for the CDR3: TGCAGCGTTGAACCTAGGAGCTCCTACAATGAGCAGTTCTTC.

In its sample, this clonotype was seen many times. J is TRBJ2-1 and V is TRBV7-9, with TRBD1 matching 9 bases. CDR1 and CDR2 from the germline V gene are SEHNR and FQNEAQ (reference sequence). The CDR3 contains 16 residues. With 5 bases clipped from V and 0 bases from J, the junction kept 5 bases outside the gene matches. The CDR3 loop is CASSPGTGSSYNEQFF. The DNA of the CDR3 is TGTGCCAGCAGCCCGGGGACAGGGAGCTCCTACAATGAGCAGTTCTTC.

J is TRBJ2-5 and V is TRBV7-8; D is undetermined. Per the germline V gene, CDR1 is SGHVS and CDR2 is FQNEAQ. The CDR3 is 13 amino acids. V gave up 5 bases and J gave up 2 bases, with 9 bases separating them. The CDR3 DNA is TGTGCCAGCAGCCCTCGGGCTCAAGAGACCCAGTACTTC. Residues: CASSPRAQETQYF.

V is TRBV2 and J is TRBJ1-6; D unresolved. The CDR3 runs 16 residues. Germline V gene lookup returns CDR1 SNHLY and CDR2 FYNNEI. V lost 7 bases and J lost 4, with 17 bases in between. The CDR3 is CASTTSGFWYNSPLHF. The CDR3 bases are TGTGCCAGCACTACGTCGGGGTTTTGGTATAATTCACCCCTCCACTTT.

This clonotype was recorded once. The rearrangement links TRBV15 to TRBJ2-3; TRBD2 matches 9 bases. Germline V lookup: CDR1 LNHNV, CDR2 YYDKDF (reference sequence). J was trimmed by 0 bases and V by 1 base; bases with no gene match: 5. The CDR3 spans 17 residues. CDR3 loop: CATSRVASGISTDTQYF. The CDR3 bases are TGTGCCACCAGCAGAGTGGCTAGCGGGATTAGCACAGATACGCAGTATTTT.